This is a list of T cell receptor beta chains from one sample in a study of T cell clusters in autoimmune cytopenias. TCRdb re-called the multiplex PCR reads and catalogs CDR3 proteins one per entry, DNA excluded. The table lists 5,800 or so distinct CDR3 sequences, with under 20% in the top ten. Material for sequencing was peripheral blood. The origin of the receptors is a human donor with an autoimmune cytopenia or autoimmune hepatitis (not recorded which). Each CDR3 is given with its conserved first and last residue. Only some rows state a clone size, as once, few, many or a class for expanded clones.

v_gene	j_gene	abundance	CDR3aa
TRBV18	TRBJ2-7	medium-sized	CASSPGLSYEQYF
TRBV7-9	TRBJ1-4	NA	CASSHALGPPNEKLFF
TRBV29-1	TRBJ2-7	medium-sized	CSVGATSYEQYF
TRBV5-1	TRBJ1-2	NA	CASSSPDRAYGYTF
TRBV11-1	TRBJ2-1	NA	CASSPGPDLRYNEQFF
TRBV15	TRBJ2-1	medium-sized	CATSRDSGGANEQFF
TRBV6-1	TRBJ1-4	NA	CASSVPGGVLGEKLFF
TRBV15	TRBJ1-5	NA	CATSREPPLQPQHF
TRBV6-1	TRBJ1-3	NA	CASSPQGAGGNTIYF
TRBV6-5	TRBJ2-2	medium-sized	CASSSHRGRAAGELFF
TRBV6-4	TRBJ2-3	medium-sized	CASSDGGASTDTQYF
TRBV11-3	TRBJ2-5	NA	CASSPAERPSQETQYF
TRBV13	TRBJ2-7	NA	CASSRGQGRNEQYF
TRBV11-3	TRBJ2-5	large	CASSLGLAGELGETQYF
TRBV11-1	TRBJ2-7	NA	CASSLDPLESEQYF
TRBV30	TRBJ2-7	medium-sized	CAWNQGRREQYF
TRBV5-8	TRBJ2-5	NA	CASSRADTSMGETQYF
TRBV6-1	TRBJ1-5	NA	CASSTIYGANPYQPQHF
TRBV27	TRBJ2-1	medium-sized	CASSSWTGNYNEQFF
TRBV7-2	TRBJ1-5	NA	CASSPHQGASNQPQHF
TRBV18	TRBJ2-7	NA	CASSPDTHEQYF
TRBV6-1	TRBJ2-5	medium-sized	CASSILTSRQETQYF
TRBV6-5	TRBJ2-7	medium-sized	CASSPLYEDWSYEQYF
TRBV12-3/TRBV12-4	TRBJ1-1	NA	CASTSTGINTEAFF
TRBV12-3/TRBV12-4	TRBJ2-1	medium-sized	CASSMTGYNEQFF
TRBV2	TRBJ1-6	NA	CASSAGTGRSSPLHF
TRBV6-2/TRBV6-3	TRBJ2-3	NA	CASSERGGTDTQYF
TRBV5-1	TRBJ2-3	medium-sized	CASSLGEVGTDTQYF
TRBV18	TRBJ1-2	NA	CASSPGQRGYGYTF
TRBV25-1	TRBJ2-2	NA	CASSFGGVTGELFF
TRBV19	TRBJ1-2	NA	CASSISGENYGYTF
TRBV19	TRBJ2-5	medium-sized	CATGQRREETQYF
TRBV10-3	TRBJ1-1	NA	CAISEWTGVWFFEAFF
TRBV19	TRBJ2-7	medium-sized	CASSMGQGVDYEQYF
TRBV6-2/TRBV6-3	TRBJ1-4	NA	CASSLKQTNEKLFF
TRBV30	TRBJ2-1	NA	CAWSGPGVGQFF
TRBV18	TRBJ2-2	NA	CASSPEGGDTGELFF
TRBV11-3	TRBJ2-7	medium-sized	CASSAQGQVSYEQYF
TRBV19	TRBJ1-2	NA	CASIGTGIGYGYTF
TRBV6-5	TRBJ1-2	NA	CASSSRTGGNYGYTF
TRBV11-3	TRBJ2-7	NA	CASSLVDRGKYEQYF
TRBV27	TRBJ2-7	NA	CAISRDRGKYEQYF
TRBV5-4	TRBJ2-1	NA	CASRAAKSGGSYNEQFF
TRBV6-2/TRBV6-3	TRBJ2-3	medium-sized	CASSRRLAGVGVASTDTQYF
TRBV11-3	TRBJ1-2	NA	CASSQEEGEGYGYTF
TRBV5-6	TRBJ2-4	NA	CASSPSAPPNIQYF
TRBV5-5	TRBJ1-6	medium-sized	CASSERQSPNSPLHF
TRBV19	TRBJ2-7	NA	CASSERGGSSYEQYF
TRBV6-1	TRBJ2-7	medium-sized	CATARSATGTAGEQYF
TRBV30	TRBJ1-1	NA	CAWKRGRGNTDAFF
TRBV19	TRBJ2-5	medium-sized	CASSIRQAQETQYF
TRBV19	TRBJ1-2	medium-sized	CASSIDRPFYGYTF
TRBV27	TRBJ1-3	medium-sized	CASSLDSTSGNTIYF
TRBV29-1	TRBJ2-6	medium-sized	CSVYGGTGANVLTF
TRBV18	TRBJ2-5	NA	CASSPPGGAETQYF
TRBV12-3/TRBV12-4	TRBJ1-6	NA	CASSLDGLDSPLHF
TRBV6-5	TRBJ2-7	medium-sized	CASSYNRGSHEQYF
TRBV6-1	TRBJ2-1	medium-sized	CASSDGTGTNEQFF